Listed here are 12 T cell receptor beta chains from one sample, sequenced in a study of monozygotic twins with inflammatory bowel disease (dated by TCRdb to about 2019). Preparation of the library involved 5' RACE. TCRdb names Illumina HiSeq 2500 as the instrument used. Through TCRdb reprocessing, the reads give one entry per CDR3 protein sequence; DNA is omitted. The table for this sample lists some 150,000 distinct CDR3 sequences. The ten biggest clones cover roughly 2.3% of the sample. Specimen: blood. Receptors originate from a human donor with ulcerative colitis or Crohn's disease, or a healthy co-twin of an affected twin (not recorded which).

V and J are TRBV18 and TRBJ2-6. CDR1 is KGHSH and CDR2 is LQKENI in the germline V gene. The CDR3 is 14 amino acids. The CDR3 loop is CASSASPGANVLTF.

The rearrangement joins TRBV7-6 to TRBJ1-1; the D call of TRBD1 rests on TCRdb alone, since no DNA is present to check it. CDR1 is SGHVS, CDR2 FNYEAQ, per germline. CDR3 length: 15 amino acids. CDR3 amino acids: CASSLAIGQGTEAFF.

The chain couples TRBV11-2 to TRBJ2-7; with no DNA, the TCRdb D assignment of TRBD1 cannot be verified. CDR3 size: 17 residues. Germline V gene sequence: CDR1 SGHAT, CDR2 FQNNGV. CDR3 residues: CASSAGDRGRGSYEQYF.

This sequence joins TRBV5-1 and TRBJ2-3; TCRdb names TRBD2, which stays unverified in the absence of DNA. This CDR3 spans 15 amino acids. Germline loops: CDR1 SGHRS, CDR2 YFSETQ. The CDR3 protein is CASSFGLAGEDTQYF.

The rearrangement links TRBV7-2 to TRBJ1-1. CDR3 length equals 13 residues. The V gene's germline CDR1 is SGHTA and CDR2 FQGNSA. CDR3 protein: CASRAILDAEAFF.

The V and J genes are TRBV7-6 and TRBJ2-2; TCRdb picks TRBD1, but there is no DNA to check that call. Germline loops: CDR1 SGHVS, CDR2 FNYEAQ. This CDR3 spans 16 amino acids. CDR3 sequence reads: CASNDPGSRNTGELFF.

This CDR3 reads CASSMTGGNTEAFF. The chain is built from TRBV19 and TRBJ1-1; as DNA is missing, the TRBD1 call by TCRdb cannot be tested. Germline loops: CDR1 LNHDA, CDR2 SQIVND (reference sequence). There are 14 residues in the CDR3. The variable domain in full, with the rest retrieved from reference TRBV19 and TRBJ1-1, is DGGITQSPKYLFRKEGQNVTLSCEQNLNHDAMYWYRQDPGQGLRLIYYSQIVNDFQKGDIAEGYSVSREKKESFPLTVTSAQKNPTAFYLCASSMTGGNTEAFFGQGTRLTVV.

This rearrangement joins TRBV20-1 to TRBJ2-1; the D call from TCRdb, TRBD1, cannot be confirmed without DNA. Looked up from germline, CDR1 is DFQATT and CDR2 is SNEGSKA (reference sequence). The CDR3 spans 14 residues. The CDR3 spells CSAREGGPYNEQFF.

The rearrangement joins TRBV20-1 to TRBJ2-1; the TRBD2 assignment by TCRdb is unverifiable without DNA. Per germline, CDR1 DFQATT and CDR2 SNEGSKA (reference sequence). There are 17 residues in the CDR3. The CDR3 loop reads CSARGLAGGLLRNEQFF.

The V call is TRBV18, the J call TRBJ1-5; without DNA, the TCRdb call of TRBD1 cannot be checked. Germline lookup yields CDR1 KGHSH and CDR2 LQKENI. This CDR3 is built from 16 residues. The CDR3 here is CASSPGTGVSNQPQHF.

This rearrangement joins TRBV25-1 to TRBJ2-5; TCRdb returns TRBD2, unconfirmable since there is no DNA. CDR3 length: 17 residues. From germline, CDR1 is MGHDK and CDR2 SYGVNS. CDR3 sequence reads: CASSETGTSGGQETQYF.

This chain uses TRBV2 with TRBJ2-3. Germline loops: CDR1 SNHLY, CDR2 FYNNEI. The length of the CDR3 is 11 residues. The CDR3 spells CASSGWDTQYF.